The 29 T cell receptor beta chains below all came from one sample that was sequenced in a study of cytomegalovirus exposure and HLA in healthy donors. The PCR had 60 Vbeta and 13 Jbeta primers. The assay was immunoSEQ multiplex PCR, and TCRdb's table has in-frame clones only and misses some. The sample comprises roughly 280,000 clones, around 66% of which are singletons, and over 2% rests with the top ten. The sequencing input was PBMCs. These receptors were taken from a female donor in good health and CMV-seronegative.

V usage is TRBV28 and J usage is TRBJ1-4, with 7 positions matching TRBD1. CDR3 length: 15 residues. Looked up from germline, CDR1 is MDHEN and CDR2 is SYDVKM. V shed 5 bases and J 5 bases; nucleotides not matched to a gene: 8. This chain's CDR3 is CASSNNRDRNEKLFF. The DNA for the CDR3 is TGTGCCAGCAGTAATAACCGGGACAGAAATGAAAAACTGTTTTTT.

CDR3 region: CASSEQASGSETQYF. For the CDR3, the DNA is TGTGCCAGCAGTGAACAGGCTAGCGGGAGCGAGACCCAGTACTTC. The rearrangement links TRBV6-1 to TRBJ2-5; TRBD2 agrees at 10 bases. The CDR3 is 15 amino acids. The germline gives CDR1 MNHNS, CDR2 SASEGT. The V and J ends lost 2 bases and 5 bases, in that order; junction bases with no gene match: 5.

This chain joins TRBV27 and TRBJ2-7; the match to TRBD2 covers 12 bases. Per germline, CDR1 MNHEY and CDR2 SMNVEV (reference sequence). CDR3 length: 19 amino acids. J lost 0 bases, V lost 5 bases, and 14 bases had no gene match. CDR3 bases: TGTGCCAGCAGTCCCGGGACTAGCGGGTTTACCCCTCTCTCCTACGAGCAGTACTTC. Protein product: CASSPGTSGFTPLSYEQYF.

The chain joins TRBV6-4 to TRBJ2-3, with 8 nucleotides matching TRBD2. The V and J ends lost 0 bases and 8 bases, in that order; junction bases with no gene match: 10. Germline V gene sequence: CDR1 MRHNA, CDR2 SNTAGT. This CDR3 comprises 16 residues. CDR3 sequence reads: CASSDSDSGAGATQYF. CDR3 coding DNA: TGTGCCAGCAGTGACTCGGATAGCGGGGCCGGGGCTACGCAGTATTTT.

V is TRBV19 and J is TRBJ2-5; 14 nucleotides match TRBD2. The CDR3 sequence is 14 residues long. V lost 10 bases to trimming and J lost 5 bases; unmatched junction nucleotides: 6. Germline-derived CDR1 and CDR2 are LNHDA and SQIVND (reference sequence). Here the CDR3 reads CATGTSGSVETQYF. DNA for the CDR3: TGTGCCACCGGGACTAGCGGGAGTGTGGAGACCCAGTACTTC.

This chain links TRBV27 with TRBJ1-5, with 9 positions matching TRBD1. This CDR3 has 19 residues. Germline V gene sequence: CDR1 MNHEY, CDR2 SMNVEV (reference sequence). The ends lost 10 bases at V and 0 bases at J; junction bases unmatched: 19. The CDR3, as DNA: TGTGCCACCGACGGACCTCGACAGGGGGGAAGGCCTAGCAATCAGCCCCAGCATTTT. It translates to CATDGPRQGGRPSNQPQHF.

The chain uses TRBV4-1 and TRBJ2-5; D is unclear. The DNA end is a closer match to TRBJ2-7, so the J assignment may be wrong. There are 13 residues in the CDR3. Germline CDR1 MGHRA, CDR2 YSYEKL. CDR3 bases: TGCGCCAGCAGCCGATCCACCGCCAACGAGCAGTACTTC. This translates into CASSRSTANEQYF.

The V and J genes are TRBV20-1 and TRBJ1-1; 8 nucleotides match TRBD1. Germline lookup yields CDR1 DFQATT and CDR2 SNEGSKA (reference sequence). The CDR3 runs 9 residues. Unmatched junction bases numbered 1, after V lost 5 bases and J lost 11 bases. The CDR3 is CSAWDRAFF. As DNA, the CDR3 is TGCAGTGCTTGGGACAGGGCTTTCTTT.

The chain has TRBV19 and TRBJ2-1, with D tentatively TRBD2 (5 bases). Germline V gene lookup returns CDR1 LNHDA and CDR2 SQIVND (reference sequence). The CDR3 has 11 residues. Trimming removed 10 bases from V and 7 bases from J, with 11 bases in between. CDR3 amino acids: CATTRENEQFF. In nucleotides, the CDR3 is TGTGCCACCACGAGGGAAAATGAGCAGTTCTTC.

The chain combines TRBV5-1 with TRBJ2-2; 8 bases match TRBD2. The junction had 6 bases not matched to a gene; V was cut back by 1 base and J by 1 base. The CDR3 runs to 17 residues. Germline V gives CDR1 SGHRS, CDR2 YFSETQ. CDR3 bases: TGCGCCAGCAGCTTGACTAGCGGAGGCCTGAACACCGGGGAGCTGTTTTTT. It is translated as CASSLTSGGLNTGELFF. The whole variable domain, remainder taken from reference TRBV5-1 and TRBJ2-2, is KAGVTQTPRYLIKTRGQQVTLSCSPISGHRSVSWYQQTPGQGLQFLFEYFSETQRNKGNFPGRFSGRQFSNSRSEMNVSTLELGDSALYLCASSLTSGGLNTGELFFGEGSRLTVL.

This chain links TRBV2 with TRBJ2-2; TRBD2 matches at 7 bases. The CDR3 extends over 17 amino acids. The trim removed 7 bases at V and 2 bases at J, leaving 13 bases unmatched. From germline, CDR1 is SNHLY and CDR2 FYNNEI. CDR3 coding DNA: TGTGCCAGCAATCTCCAGGGAGCTAGCGGTAACACCGGGGAGCTGTTTTTT. Translating it yields CASNLQGASGNTGELFF. Based on the CDR3 plus reference TRBV2 and TRBJ2-2, the full variable domain is EPEVTQTPSHQVTQMGQEVILRCVPISNHLYFYWYRQILGQKVEFLVSFYNNEISEKSEIFDDQFSVERPDGSNFTLKIRSTKLEDSAMYFCASNLQGASGNTGELFFGEGSRLTVL.

This rearrangement joins TRBV9 to TRBJ2-7; TRBD2 matches 9 bases. V was clipped by 4 bases and J by 4 bases; unmatched bases: 18. Germline loops: CDR1 SGDLS, CDR2 YYNGEE. This CDR3 is 18 amino acids long. The CDR3 DNA sequence: TGTGCCAGCAGCCCCCCCGGGGGTAGCGGGAGCTCTGGATACGAGCAGTACTTC. Its protein is CASSPPGGSGSSGYEQYF.

The chain recombines TRBV27 with TRBJ2-1; 10 nucleotides match TRBD2. Germline V gene sequence: CDR1 MNHEY, CDR2 SMNVEV (reference sequence). The CDR3 covers 15 residues. V trimming: 3 bases; J trimming: 15 bases; junction bases outside the gene matches: 14. The CDR3 DNA is TGTGCCAGCAGTTTCTCCGCTAGCGGGAGTATTTCCCGGTTCTTC. It specifies CASSFSASGSISRFF.

This clone was observed a handful of times. This chain joins TRBV6-1 and TRBJ2-1, with a possible D match to TRBD2 (6 bases). Germline V gene sequence: CDR1 MNHNS, CDR2 SASEGT. V lost 1 base and J lost 1, with 17 bases in between. The CDR3 sequence is 18 residues long. The CDR3 coding sequence is TGTGCCAGCAGTGAAGAGCGTACTAGCCTCATATCCTACAATGAGCAGTTCTTC. Its translation is CASSEERTSLISYNEQFF.

J is TRBJ2-4 and V is TRBV11-2; D may be TRBD2 (6 bases). The CDR3 consists of 18 residues. Germline-derived CDR1 and CDR2 are SGHAT and FQNNGV. Trimming took off 5 bases at V and 0 bases at J, with 20 bases between the two ends. The CDR3 nucleotides read TGTGCCAGCAGCCACCCCCTTAGCGGAGGTCTAGCCAAAAACATTCAGTACTTC. This codes for CASSHPLSGGLAKNIQYF. The full variable domain, completed using reference TRBV11-2 and TRBJ2-4, is EAGVAQSPRYKIIEKRQSVAFWCNPISGHATLYWYQQILGQGPKLLIQFQNNGVVDDSQLPKDRFSAERLKGVDSTLKIQPAKLEDSAVYLCASSHPLSGGLAKNIQYFGAGTRLSVL.

The CDR3 DNA sequence: TGTGCCAGCAGGAGGGGGGCGGGGGCTGGCACAGATACGCAGTATTTT. Protein sequence: CASRRGAGAGTDTQYF. The chain combines TRBV7-9 with TRBJ2-3, with a tentative D call TRBD2 (7 bases). The CDR3 covers 16 residues. Germline values: CDR1 SEHNR, CDR2 FQNEAQ (reference sequence). V lost 6 bases, J lost 1 base, and 17 bases lay in between.

The chain links TRBV2 to TRBJ1-2; TRBD1 might be the D (6 bases). Germline values: CDR1 SNHLY, CDR2 FYNNEI. This CDR3 contains 13 residues. V lost 6 bases and J lost 6, with 14 bases in between. CDR3 nucleotides: TGTGCCAGCAGCCCACAGGGATTAAATGGCTACACCTTC. Amino acids: CASSPQGLNGYTF. The full variable domain, completed using reference TRBV2 and TRBJ1-2, is EPEVTQTPSHQVTQMGQEVILRCVPISNHLYFYWYRQILGQKVEFLVSFYNNEISEKSEIFDDQFSVERPDGSNFTLKIRSTKLEDSAMYFCASSPQGLNGYTFGSGTRLTVV.

The V call is TRBV5-1, the J call TRBJ2-2; the D gene is possibly TRBD1 (5 bases). V was clipped by 3 bases and J by 6 bases, with 12 bases between them. The CDR3 is made up of 14 amino acids. Germline V gene data show CDR1 as SGHRS and CDR2 as YFSETQ. The CDR3 nucleotides read TGCGCCAGCAGCTCCGGACAAACAGCCGGGGAGCTGTTTTTT. Translating gives CASSSGQTAGELFF.

The chain employs TRBV6-5 and TRBJ1-2; the D gene is possibly TRBD1 (5 bases). Germline V gene sequence: CDR1 MNHEY, CDR2 SVGAGI. This CDR3 is 14 amino acids long. The germline V and J ends were trimmed by 0 bases and 4 bases, with 9 bases remaining between them. In nucleotides, the CDR3 is TGTGCCAGCAGTTACTCGGGACTGAGCTATGGCTACACCTTC. It yields the protein CASSYSGLSYGYTF.

V gene TRBV7-9 combines with J gene TRBJ2-2, with 12 bases aligning to TRBD1. The length of the CDR3 is 17 residues. Germline V gene lookup returns CDR1 SEHNR and CDR2 FQNEAQ (reference sequence). Trimming removed 5 bases from V and 4 bases from J; junction bases left unmatched: 8. This CDR3 reads CASSRDRGPLRTGELFF. CDR3 in DNA: TGTGCCAGCAGCCGGGACAGGGGGCCTCTCCGCACCGGGGAGCTGTTTTTT.

This chain uses TRBV20-1 with TRBJ2-5; D is unresolved. The end of the DNA is better explained by TRBJ2-7, so the J call may be wrong. This CDR3 has 11 amino acids. Germline V lookup: CDR1 DFQATT, CDR2 SNEGSKA (reference sequence). The CDR3 is CSASSTFEQYF. The CDR3 DNA follows: TGCAGTGCTAGTTCCACCTTCGAGCAGTACTTC.

The chain combines TRBV5-1 with TRBJ1-1; D might be TRBD1 (5 bases). The V and J ends lost 3 bases and 3 bases respectively, with 9 bases between them. The CDR3 spans 13 residues. Looked up from germline, CDR1 is SGHRS and CDR2 is YFSETQ. CDR3 residues: CASSWGGDTEAFF. The CDR3 DNA reads as TGCGCCAGCAGCTGGGGGGGGGACACTGAAGCTTTCTTT.

The chain employs TRBV19 and TRBJ2-6; 7 bases map to TRBD2. Germline CDR1 LNHDA, CDR2 SQIVND (reference sequence). The CDR3 runs to 19 residues. J gave up 0 bases and V 4 bases, and 12 bases lay outside the gene matches. CDR3 sequence: CASSKRVLRGVSGANVLTF. CDR3 nucleotide sequence: TGTGCCAGTAGTAAGCGGGTCCTCCGGGGGGTCTCTGGGGCCAACGTCCTGACTTTC.

The rearrangement joins TRBV11-2 to TRBJ2-3, with D uncertain. CDR1 SGHAT and CDR2 FQNNGV come from the germline V gene. The V gene lost 0 bases and the J gene lost 2 bases, with 6 bases spanning the gap. The CDR3 has 14 residues. The DNA for the CDR3 is TGTGCCAGCAGCTTAGAGGGCTACACAGATACGCAGTATTTT. Encoded protein: CASSLEGYTDTQYF.

This rearrangement joins TRBV9 to TRBJ1-1, with a weak D call TRBD1 (5 bases). The CDR3 is 13 amino acids. The V and J ends lost 0 bases and 5 bases respectively, with 8 bases between them. CDR1 is SGDLS and CDR2 is YYNGEE in the germline V gene. CDR3 region: CASSVGSGTEAFF. The CDR3 nucleotides read TGTGCCAGCAGCGTAGGGTCAGGGACTGAAGCTTTCTTT.

The V call is TRBV19, the J call TRBJ1-1; no clear D gene. CDR1 and CDR2 from the germline V gene are LNHDA and SQIVND (reference sequence). The CDR3 runs to 13 residues. V lost 5 bases and J 4 bases, leaving 11 bases between the germline ends. CDR3 protein: CASSRTVLTEAFF. DNA of the CDR3: TGTGCCAGTAGTCGAACAGTACTCACTGAAGCTTTCTTT. Looking up the rest from reference TRBV19 and TRBJ1-1 gives the full variable domain: DGGITQSPKYLFRKEGQNVTLSCEQNLNHDAMYWYRQDPGQGLRLIYYSQIVNDFQKGDIAEGYSVSREKKESFPLTVTSAQKNPTAFYLCASSRTVLTEAFFGQGTRLTVV.

The genes are TRBV7-9 and TRBJ2-3; perhaps TRBD2 as D (7 bases). V lost 2 bases and J lost 6, with 18 bases in between. The CDR3 runs 16 residues. Germline-derived CDR1 and CDR2 are SEHNR and FQNEAQ (reference sequence). Here the CDR3 DNA reads TGTGCCAGCAGCTTAAGCGGGGCAGGGGTATACGATACGCAGTATTTT. Protein: CASSLSGAGVYDTQYF.

This chain links TRBV6-1 with TRBJ1-2, with D possibly TRBD1 on 6 matching bases. Germline V gene lookup returns CDR1 MNHNS and CDR2 SASEGT. The CDR3 sequence is 15 residues long. V was trimmed by 6 bases and J by 4 bases, leaving 18 bases between them. The CDR3 loop reads CASSSLGEGVYGYTF. Written as DNA, the CDR3 is TGTGCCAGCAGCTCCCTTGGGGAGGGGGTCTATGGCTACACCTTC.

This clone has more than one count but fewer than ten. The rearrangement joins TRBV4-2 to TRBJ1-4; 10 nucleotides agree with TRBD1. The CDR3 covers 16 residues. Trimming cost V 0 bases and J 6 bases; bases outside gene matches: 4. Germline CDR1 LGHNA, CDR2 YNFKEQ. CDR3 region: CASSQDPGTGDEKLFF. The CDR3 coding sequence is TGTGCCAGCAGCCAAGACCCCGGGACAGGGGATGAAAAACTGTTTTTT.